A selection of T cell receptor beta chains follows, all from one sample in a study of shared clonotypes between healthy human individuals. The protocol was immunoSEQ multiplex PCR, while the TCRdb copy is restricted to in-frame clones and leaves out a portion. The table lists 2,100,000 or so clones, approximately 94% of them singletons, with around 0.13% in the top ten. Sequencing input: naive CD4+ T cells sorted from blood. Source of these receptors: a man aged 18 to 29 in good health. Each CDR3 is given with its conserved first and last residue. A D gene is named only where the DNA matches it firmly.

d_call j_call v_call cdr3_aa
TRBD1 TRBJ2-7 TRBV19 CASSISRGTPYEQYF
- TRBJ1-2 TRBV5-1 CASSLETGYGYTF
- TRBJ1-1 TRBV12-5 CASVSRDTDLTEAFF
- TRBJ1-4 TRBV29-1 CSVGKGPTWGATNEKLFF
TRBD2 TRBJ2-1 TRBV10-1 CASSEGTKYNEQFF
- TRBJ2-3 TRBV19 CASKGGGSDTQYF
TRBD2 TRBJ2-3 TRBV7-2 CASSHGLAGKDTQYF
TRBD2 TRBJ2-3 TRBV29-1 CSVKPGLAPSTDTQYF
- TRBJ1-5 TRBV30 CAWSPGPDQPQHF
- TRBJ2-7 TRBV19 CASSISPRGLLAYEQYF
TRBD2 TRBJ2-1 TRBV6-1 CASRLAGGMHEQFF
- TRBJ2-3 TRBV10-3 CAISESRVILTDTQYF
- TRBJ2-2 TRBV4-2 CASSQDRGTGELFF
- TRBJ2-7 TRBV11-1 CASSLGGPTEQYF
- TRBJ1-6 TRBV10-2 CASARNNSPLHF
- TRBJ1-2 TRBV29-1 CSALSYGYTF
TRBD1 TRBJ2-2 TRBV28 CASSLGTGEVGELFF
TRBD1 TRBJ2-5 TRBV6-6 CASSQTGETQYF
- TRBJ2-1 TRBV7-2 CASSLSGSYNEQFF
TRBD2 TRBJ2-7 TRBV28 CASSLSEAGSSYEQYF
- TRBJ1-2 TRBV28 CASSLRPGGEAGYTF
TRBD1 TRBJ2-5 TRBV2 CASTRDRGQEGETQYF
TRBD1 TRBJ2-7 TRBV9 CASSGGAENRGPSSF
TRBD1 TRBJ1-5 TRBV28 CASSFLYLQGTAGNQPQHF
- TRBJ2-7 TRBV6-1 CASSEIGVPGYEQYF
TRBD1 TRBJ1-1 TRBV25-1 CASSAALGQVTEAFF
TRBD1 TRBJ1-2 TRBV7-2 CASSLEGAGNYGYTF
- TRBJ2-7 TRBV4-1 CASSQNYEQYF
- TRBJ1-5 TRBV28 CASNDPVGNQPQHF
TRBD1 TRBJ1-4 TRBV9 CASSARTGINEKLFF
TRBD1 TRBJ1-1 TRBV5-1 CASRATGTGRYYEAFF
- TRBJ2-1 TRBV6-5 CASRGASYNEQFF
- TRBJ1-1 TRBV9 CASSVDRATEAFF
- TRBJ1-2 TRBV7-2 CASTPDRTNYGYTF
- TRBJ2-4 TRBV14 CASSPGVAKNIQYF
- TRBJ2-7 TRBV10-1 CASSESAQIHLYEQYF
- TRBJ2-5 TRBV29-1 CSVEEQGGETQYF
- TRBJ2-2 TRBV6-9 CASPLRTGNTGELFF
- TRBJ2-1 TRBV18 CASSPRRDWSSEQFF
- TRBJ2-1 TRBV4-3 CASSQDPRQGEQFF
TRBD2 TRBJ2-1 TRBV15 CATSTGGLYNEQFF
- TRBJ2-7 TRBV9 CASSVSPNSYEQYF
TRBD1 TRBJ1-5 TRBV28 CASSRGGPTNQPQHF
TRBD2 TRBJ2-7 TRBV7-2 CASSLVLAVIGEQYF
- TRBJ1-5 TRBV7-9 CASSFLPRSNQPQHF